Below, one TCR beta chain is given with its context. Germline is not matched at one junction end, which may reflect a read error. Clones were sequenced by immunoSEQ multiplex PCR, and TCRdb holds only the in-frame ones, with some missing. The sample yields millions of clones, about 95% seen once. These data originate in a study of shared clonotypes between healthy human individuals. The CDR3 has 12 residues. Germline V gene data show CDR1 as SGHNT and CDR2 as YYREEE (reference sequence). CD8 cells classed as naive were CD45RO-negative and positively selected for CCR7, excluding terminally differentiated effector memory CD45RA+ cells.

The chain is built from TRBV5-4 and TRBJ2-7, with D uncertain. This TCR was sampled from a man aged 18 to 29 in good health. Sequencing was done on a sample of naive CD8+ T cells sorted from blood. This CDR3 is CASSAFMSGPLF. The CDR3 bases are TGTGCCAGCAGCGCGTTTATGTCCGGTCCCTTATTC.